This is a list of T cell receptor beta chains from one sample in a study of CD8+ T cells in alopecia areata. This table comes from immunoSEQ multiplex PCR, and its TCRdb copy is limited to in-frame clones, with some not included. The sample records about 110,000 clones, 50% to 65% being singletons. The material sequenced was CD4+ T cells sorted from blood, taken at week 24, from a patient treated with tofacitinib. These receptor sequences come from a human donor with alopecia areata. Each CDR3 is given with its conserved first and last residue. A D gene is named only where the DNA matches it firmly. The listing skips clone size in some rows; elsewhere it reads once, few, many or a size class.

j_gene: TRBJ2-7
abundance: -
d_gene: TRBD1
v_gene: TRBV11-2
CDR3nt: TGTGCCAGCAGCTTAGGGAAATGGGACAGTTTTTCCTACGAGCAGTACTTC
CDR3aa: CASSLGKWDSFSYEQYF

j_gene: TRBJ2-5
abundance: -
d_gene: -
v_gene: TRBV6-5
CDR3nt: TGTGCCAGCAGGGACATTTTAGACTTTCAAGAGACCCAGTACTTC
CDR3aa: CASRDILDFQETQYF

j_gene: TRBJ1-5
abundance: -
d_gene: TRBD1
v_gene: TRBV10-3
CDR3nt: TGTGCCATCAGAGGAGACAGGGACAATCAGCCCCAGCATTTT
CDR3aa: CAIRGDRDNQPQHF

j_gene: TRBJ2-3
abundance: -
d_gene: -
v_gene: TRBV20-1
CDR3nt: TGCAGTGCCCCAAGGCTGGATACGCAGTATTTT
CDR3aa: CSAPRLDTQYF

j_gene: TRBJ2-2
abundance: -
d_gene: TRBD2
v_gene: TRBV29-1
CDR3nt: TGCAGCGTTGGAGGGGGACTAGCAGCCGGGGAGCTGTTTTTT
CDR3aa: CSVGGGLAAGELFF

j_gene: TRBJ1-1
abundance: -
d_gene: -
v_gene: TRBV5-1
CDR3nt: TGCGCCAGCAGCTTGGGTCTGGGAGACTATGAAGCTTTCTTT
CDR3aa: CASSLGLGDYEAFF

j_gene: TRBJ2-1
abundance: -
d_gene: TRBD2
v_gene: TRBV11-2
CDR3nt: TGTGCCAGCAGCTTACTAGCGGGGACGAGCTCCTACAATGAGCAGTTCTTC
CDR3aa: CASSLLAGTSSYNEQFF

j_gene: TRBJ1-6
abundance: -
d_gene: TRBD1
v_gene: TRBV30
CDR3nt: TGTGCCTGGAGTGTATTGGGGGGACAGGGGGCGAATTCACCCCTCCACTTT
CDR3aa: CAWSVLGGQGANSPLHF

j_gene: TRBJ2-5
abundance: -
d_gene: -
v_gene: TRBV5-1
CDR3nt: TGCGCCAGCAGCTTCGGCCCCACCGATATATTCAAAGAGACCCAGTACTTC
CDR3aa: CASSFGPTDIFKETQYF

j_gene: TRBJ2-7
abundance: few
d_gene: -
v_gene: TRBV7-2
CDR3nt: TGTGCCAGCAGCTTAGGGTGGAACTCCTACGAGCAGTACTTC
CDR3aa: CASSLGWNSYEQYF

j_gene: TRBJ1-1
abundance: -
d_gene: -
v_gene: TRBV6-5
CDR3nt: TGTGCCAGCAGCACTTCCGAAGGGGGTGAAGCTTTCTTT
CDR3aa: CASSTSEGGEAFF

j_gene: TRBJ1-5
abundance: -
d_gene: -
v_gene: TRBV6-5
CDR3nt: TGTGCCAGCGGAGGCGGGTATCAGCCCCAGCATTTT
CDR3aa: CASGGGYQPQHF

j_gene: TRBJ2-7
abundance: -
d_gene: TRBD2
v_gene: TRBV9
CDR3nt: TGTGCCAGCAGCGTAGGGAGCGGGGTGTATTACGAGCAGTACTTC
CDR3aa: CASSVGSGVYYEQYF

j_gene: TRBJ2-4
abundance: -
d_gene: TRBD1
v_gene: TRBV4-3
CDR3nt: TGCGCCAGCAGCAAGGGGGACAGGGGTATGGACATTCAGTACTTC
CDR3aa: CASSKGDRGMDIQYF

j_gene: TRBJ2-5
abundance: -
d_gene: TRBD2
v_gene: TRBV5-1
CDR3nt: TGCGCCAGCACCAAAACCTCTAGCGGGGGTCAGCCGGGGACCCAGTACTTC
CDR3aa: CASTKTSSGGQPGTQYF

j_gene: TRBJ1-1
abundance: -
d_gene: -
v_gene: TRBV29-1
CDR3nt: TGCAGCGTTCCGGGACCCAGCTGGGACACTGAAGCTTTCTTT
CDR3aa: CSVPGPSWDTEAFF

j_gene: TRBJ1-5
abundance: -
d_gene: -
v_gene: TRBV6-1
CDR3nt: TGTGCCAGCCGGAGGGGACTGTATAGCAATCAGCCCCAGCATTTT
CDR3aa: CASRRGLYSNQPQHF

j_gene: TRBJ2-5
abundance: few
d_gene: TRBD1
v_gene: TRBV29-1
CDR3nt: TGCAGCGTTGAGGGACAGATCCAAGAGACCCAGTACTTC
CDR3aa: CSVEGQIQETQYF

j_gene: TRBJ1-2
abundance: -
d_gene: -
v_gene: TRBV7-2
CDR3nt: TGTGCCAGCGCCCTGGACAGAGACTATGGCTACACCTTC
CDR3aa: CASALDRDYGYTF

j_gene: TRBJ2-7
abundance: few
d_gene: -
v_gene: TRBV29-1
CDR3nt: TGCAGCGCTTCCGTCGGGTCGGAGCAGTACTTC
CDR3aa: CSASVGSEQYF

j_gene: TRBJ2-1
abundance: -
d_gene: -
v_gene: TRBV7-2
CDR3nt: TGTGCCAGCAGCTTACGGGTCTTCAATGAGCAGTTCTTC
CDR3aa: CASSLRVFNEQFF

j_gene: TRBJ2-3
abundance: once
d_gene: TRBD1
v_gene: TRBV14
CDR3nt: TGTGCCAGCAGCCAAGAACACCGGGACAGGGAGATCGGAGGCACAGATACGCAGTATTTT
CDR3aa: CASSQEHRDREIGGTDTQYF

j_gene: TRBJ1-4
abundance: few
d_gene: TRBD1
v_gene: TRBV2
CDR3nt: TGTGCCAGCAAGACAGGGCCAACTAATGAAAAACTGTTTTTT
CDR3aa: CASKTGPTNEKLFF

j_gene: TRBJ2-3
abundance: -
d_gene: -
v_gene: TRBV30
CDR3nt: TGTGCCTGCGTCCAATTGGGAGATACGCAGTATTTT
CDR3aa: CACVQLGDTQYF

j_gene: TRBJ1-2
abundance: -
d_gene: -
v_gene: TRBV5-1
CDR3nt: TGCGCCAGCAGCTTGGGACAGTCACCGCTGTGGGACTATGGCTACACCTTC
CDR3aa: CASSLGQSPLWDYGYTF

j_gene: TRBJ2-7
abundance: -
d_gene: -
v_gene: TRBV10-3
CDR3nt: TGTGCCATCAGTGCCGATCTGACAGGCTACGAGCAGTACTTC
CDR3aa: CAISADLTGYEQYF

j_gene: TRBJ2-7
abundance: -
d_gene: TRBD1
v_gene: TRBV29-1
CDR3nt: TGCAGCGTTGAAGTGGACAGGGCGAAGTACTTC
CDR3aa: CSVEVDRAKYF

j_gene: TRBJ1-4
abundance: many
d_gene: -
v_gene: TRBV2
CDR3nt: TGTGCCAGCAGTTCGGGTGAAAAACTGTTTTTT
CDR3aa: CASSSGEKLFF

j_gene: TRBJ2-7
abundance: -
d_gene: -
v_gene: TRBV2
CDR3nt: TGTGCCAGCAGTTGGACAGACTACGAGCAGTACTTC
CDR3aa: CASSWTDYEQYF

j_gene: TRBJ2-7
abundance: few
d_gene: -
v_gene: TRBV7-8
CDR3nt: TGTGCCAGCAGCCTTTGGGAGGGGGCGGCCCACGAGCAGTACTTC
CDR3aa: CASSLWEGAAHEQYF

j_gene: TRBJ2-1
abundance: once
d_gene: TRBD2
v_gene: TRBV27
CDR3nt: TGTGCCAGCAGTGCCCTGACTAGCGGCATTCAGTTCTTC
CDR3aa: CASSALTSGIQFF

j_gene: TRBJ1-2
abundance: -
d_gene: -
v_gene: TRBV5-6
CDR3nt: TGTGCCAGCAGCTCCGATGTCGACTATGGCTACACCTTC
CDR3aa: CASSSDVDYGYTF

j_gene: TRBJ2-3
abundance: -
d_gene: -
v_gene: TRBV19
CDR3nt: TGTGCCACCGCAGGGCCCACAGATACGCAGTATTTT
CDR3aa: CATAGPTDTQYF

j_gene: TRBJ2-1
abundance: -
d_gene: -
v_gene: TRBV7-2
CDR3nt: TGTGCCAGCAGCTTAGATGGCTACAATGAGCAGTTCTTC
CDR3aa: CASSLDGYNEQFF

j_gene: TRBJ1-1
abundance: -
d_gene: -
v_gene: TRBV5-1
CDR3nt: TGCGCCAGCAGCTTGGAACAGGGTGACACTGAAGCTTTCTTT
CDR3aa: CASSLEQGDTEAFF

j_gene: TRBJ2-5
abundance: once
d_gene: TRBD1
v_gene: TRBV7-2
CDR3nt: TGTGCCAGCAGCTTTCAGGGGGCAGGCCAAGAGACCCAGTACTTC
CDR3aa: CASSFQGAGQETQYF

j_gene: TRBJ1-4
abundance: once
d_gene: TRBD1
v_gene: TRBV6-5
CDR3nt: TGTGCCAGCAGTTACCGTAAAGGGGGCAGGGAAAAACTGTTTTTT
CDR3aa: CASSYRKGGREKLFF